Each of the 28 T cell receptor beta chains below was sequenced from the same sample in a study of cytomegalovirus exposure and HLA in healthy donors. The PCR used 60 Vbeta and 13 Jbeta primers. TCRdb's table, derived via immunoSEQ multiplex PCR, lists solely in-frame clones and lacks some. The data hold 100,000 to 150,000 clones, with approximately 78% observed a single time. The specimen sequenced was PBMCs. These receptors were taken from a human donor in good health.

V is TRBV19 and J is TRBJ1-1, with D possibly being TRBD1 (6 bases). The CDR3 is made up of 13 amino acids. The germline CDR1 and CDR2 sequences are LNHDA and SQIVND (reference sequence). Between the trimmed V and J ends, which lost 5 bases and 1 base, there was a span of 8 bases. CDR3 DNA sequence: TGTGCCAGTAGTTACAGGGCGAACACTGAAGCTTTCTTT. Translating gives CASSYRANTEAFF.

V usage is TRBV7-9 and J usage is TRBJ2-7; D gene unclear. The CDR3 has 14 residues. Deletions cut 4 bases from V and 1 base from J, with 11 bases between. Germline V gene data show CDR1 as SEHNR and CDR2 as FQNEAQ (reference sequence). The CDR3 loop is CASSSNSLSYEQYF. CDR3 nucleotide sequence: TGTGCCAGCAGCTCCAACTCCCTTTCCTACGAGCAGTACTTC. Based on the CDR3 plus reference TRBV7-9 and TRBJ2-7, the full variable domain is DTGVSQNPRHKITKRGQNVTFRCDPISEHNRLYWYRQTLGQGPEFLTYFQNEAQLEKSRLLSDRFSAERPKGSFSTLEIQRTEQGDSAMYLCASSSNSLSYEQYFGPGTRLTVT.

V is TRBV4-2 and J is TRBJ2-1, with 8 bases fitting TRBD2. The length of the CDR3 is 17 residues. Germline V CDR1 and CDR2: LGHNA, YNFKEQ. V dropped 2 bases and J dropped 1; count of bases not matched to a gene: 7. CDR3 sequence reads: CASSQTLADMSYNEQFF. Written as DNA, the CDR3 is TGTGCCAGCAGCCAAACACTAGCGGACATGTCCTACAATGAGCAGTTCTTC.

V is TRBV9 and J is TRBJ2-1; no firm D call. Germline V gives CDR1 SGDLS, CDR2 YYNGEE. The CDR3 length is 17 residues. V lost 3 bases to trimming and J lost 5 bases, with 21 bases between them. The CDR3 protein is CASSGSPRGPSDNEQFF. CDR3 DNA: TGTGCCAGCAGCGGATCCCCCCGTGGCCCAAGCGACAATGAGCAGTTCTTC.

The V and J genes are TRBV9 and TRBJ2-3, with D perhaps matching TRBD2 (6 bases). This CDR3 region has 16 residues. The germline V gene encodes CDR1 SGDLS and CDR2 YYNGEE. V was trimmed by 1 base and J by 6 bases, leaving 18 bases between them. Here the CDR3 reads CASSVSTGAAGDTQYF. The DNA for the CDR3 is TGTGCCAGCAGCGTAAGTACGGGAGCGGCGGGTGATACGCAGTATTTT.

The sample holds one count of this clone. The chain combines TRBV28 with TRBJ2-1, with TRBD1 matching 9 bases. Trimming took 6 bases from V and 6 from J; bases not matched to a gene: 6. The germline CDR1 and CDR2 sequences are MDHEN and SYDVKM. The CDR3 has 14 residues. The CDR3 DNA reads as TGTGCCAGCAGCCGGGACAGGGTTGTCAATGAGCAGTTCTTC. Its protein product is CASSRDRVVNEQFF.

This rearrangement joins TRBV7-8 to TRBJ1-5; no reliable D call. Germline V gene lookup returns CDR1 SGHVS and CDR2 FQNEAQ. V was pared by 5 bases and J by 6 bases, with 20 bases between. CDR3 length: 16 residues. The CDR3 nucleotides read TGTGCCAGCAGCCGAACCGAGCCGGGTGGAGGTCAGCCCCAGCATTTT. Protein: CASSRTEPGGGQPQHF.

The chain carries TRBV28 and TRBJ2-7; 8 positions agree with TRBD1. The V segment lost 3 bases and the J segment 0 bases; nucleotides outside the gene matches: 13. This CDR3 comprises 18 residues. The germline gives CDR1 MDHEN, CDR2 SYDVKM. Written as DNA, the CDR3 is TGTGCCAGCAGTTTCGGACAGGGAATGGTAAAGGGCTCCTACGAGCAGTACTTC. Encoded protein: CASSFGQGMVKGSYEQYF. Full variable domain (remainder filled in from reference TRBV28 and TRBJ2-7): DVKVTQSSRYLVKRTGEKVFLECVQDMDHENMFWYRQDPGLGLRLIYFSYDVKMKEKGDIPEGYSVSREKKERFSLILESASTNQTSMYLCASSFGQGMVKGSYEQYFGPGTRLTVT.

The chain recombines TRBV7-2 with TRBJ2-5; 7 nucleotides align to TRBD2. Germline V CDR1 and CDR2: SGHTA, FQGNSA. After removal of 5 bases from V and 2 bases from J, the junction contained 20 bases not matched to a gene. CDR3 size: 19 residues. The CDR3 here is CASSRRKKVASGQQETQYF. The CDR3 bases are TGTGCCAGCAGCCGAAGAAAAAAGGTCGCTAGCGGACAACAAGAGACCCAGTACTTC.

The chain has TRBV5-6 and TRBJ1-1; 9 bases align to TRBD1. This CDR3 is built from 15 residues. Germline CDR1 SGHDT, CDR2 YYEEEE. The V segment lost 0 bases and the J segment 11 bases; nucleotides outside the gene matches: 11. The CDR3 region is CASSLVGQGGPTAFF. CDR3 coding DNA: TGTGCCAGCAGCTTGGTGGGACAGGGTGGCCCTACCGCTTTCTTT.

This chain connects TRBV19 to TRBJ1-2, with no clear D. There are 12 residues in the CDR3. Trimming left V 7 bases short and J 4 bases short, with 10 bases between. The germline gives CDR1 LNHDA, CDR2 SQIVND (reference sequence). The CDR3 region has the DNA TGTGCCAGTAATACGCTCGGCTATGGCTACACCTTC. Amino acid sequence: CASNTLGYGYTF.

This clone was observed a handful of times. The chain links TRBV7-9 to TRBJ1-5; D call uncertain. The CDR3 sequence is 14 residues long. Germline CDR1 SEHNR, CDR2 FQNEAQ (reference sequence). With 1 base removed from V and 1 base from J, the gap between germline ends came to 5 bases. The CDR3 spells CASSLGASNQPQHF. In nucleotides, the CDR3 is TGTGCCAGCAGCTTAGGGGCGAGCAATCAGCCCCAGCATTTT.

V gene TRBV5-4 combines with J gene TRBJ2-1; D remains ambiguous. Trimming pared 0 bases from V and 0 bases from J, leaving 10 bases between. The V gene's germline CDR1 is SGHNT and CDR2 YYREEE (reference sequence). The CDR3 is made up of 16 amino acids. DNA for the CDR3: TGTGCCAGCAGCTTGGCCACACAAACCTCCTACAATGAGCAGTTCTTC. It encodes CASSLATQTSYNEQFF.

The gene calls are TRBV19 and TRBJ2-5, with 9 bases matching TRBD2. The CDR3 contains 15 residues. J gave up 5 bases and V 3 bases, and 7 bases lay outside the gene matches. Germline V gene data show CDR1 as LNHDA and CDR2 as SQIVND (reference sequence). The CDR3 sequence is CASSMDSGSGETQYF. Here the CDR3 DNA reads TGTGCCAGTAGTATGGATAGCGGGAGCGGGGAGACCCAGTACTTC.

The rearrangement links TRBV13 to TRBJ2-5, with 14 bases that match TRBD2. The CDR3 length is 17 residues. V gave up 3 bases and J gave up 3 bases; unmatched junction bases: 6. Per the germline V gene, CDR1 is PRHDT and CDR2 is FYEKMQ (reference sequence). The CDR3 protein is CASSLVGLAGVEETQYF. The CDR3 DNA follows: TGTGCCAGCAGCTTGGTGGGACTAGCGGGAGTGGAAGAGACCCAGTACTTC. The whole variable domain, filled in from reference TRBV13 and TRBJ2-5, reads AAGVIQSPRHLIKEKRETATLKCYPIPRHDTVYWYQQGPGQDPQFLISFYEKMQSDKGSIPDRFSAQQFSDYHSELNMSSLELGDSALYFCASSLVGLAGVEETQYFGPGTRLLVL.

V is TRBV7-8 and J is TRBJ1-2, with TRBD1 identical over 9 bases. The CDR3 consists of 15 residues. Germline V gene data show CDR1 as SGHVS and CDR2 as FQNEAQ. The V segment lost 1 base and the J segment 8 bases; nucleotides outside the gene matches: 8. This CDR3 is CASSLGGDRVDGYTF. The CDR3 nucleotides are TGTGCCAGCAGCTTAGGAGGGGACAGGGTCGACGGCTACACCTTC.

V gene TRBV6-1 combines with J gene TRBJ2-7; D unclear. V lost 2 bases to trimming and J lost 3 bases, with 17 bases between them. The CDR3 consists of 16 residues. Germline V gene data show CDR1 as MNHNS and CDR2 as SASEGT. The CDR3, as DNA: TGTGCCAGCAGTGAATATCCCCGACACTCCAGCTACGAGCAGTACTTC. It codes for CASSEYPRHSSYEQYF.

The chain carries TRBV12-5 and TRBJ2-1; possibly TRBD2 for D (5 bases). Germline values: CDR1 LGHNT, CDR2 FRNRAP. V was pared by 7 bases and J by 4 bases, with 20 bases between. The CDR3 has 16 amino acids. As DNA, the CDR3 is TGTGCTAGTGCCTTGATTAGGGTCCGAGGGTACAATGAGCAGTTCTTC. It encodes CASALIRVRGYNEQFF.

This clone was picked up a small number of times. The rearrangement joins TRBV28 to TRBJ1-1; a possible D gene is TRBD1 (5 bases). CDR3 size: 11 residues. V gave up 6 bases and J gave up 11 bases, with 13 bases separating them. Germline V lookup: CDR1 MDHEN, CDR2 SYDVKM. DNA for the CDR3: TGTGCCAGCAGGGGGCGGGGGTTCGCTTTCTTT. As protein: CASRGRGFAFF. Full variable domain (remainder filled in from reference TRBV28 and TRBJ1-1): DVKVTQSSRYLVKRTGEKVFLECVQDMDHENMFWYRQDPGLGLRLIYFSYDVKMKEKGDIPEGYSVSREKKERFSLILESASTNQTSMYLCASRGRGFAFFGQGTRLTVV.

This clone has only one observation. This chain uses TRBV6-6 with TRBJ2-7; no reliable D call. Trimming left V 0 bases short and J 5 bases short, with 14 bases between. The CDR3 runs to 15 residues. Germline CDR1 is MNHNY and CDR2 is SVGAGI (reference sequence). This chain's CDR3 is CASSYSPPPADEQYF. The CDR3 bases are TGTGCCAGCAGTTACTCGCCCCCACCGGCGGACGAGCAGTACTTC.

The CDR3, as DNA: TGTGCCAGCACGCGACAGTTAATCTACAATGAGCAGTTCTTC. Translation: CASTRQLIYNEQFF. V usage is TRBV2 and J usage is TRBJ2-1, with D perhaps TRBD1 (5 bases). Germline-derived CDR1 and CDR2 are SNHLY and FYNNEI. Trimming pared 7 bases from V and 3 bases from J, leaving 13 bases between. This CDR3 contains 14 residues.

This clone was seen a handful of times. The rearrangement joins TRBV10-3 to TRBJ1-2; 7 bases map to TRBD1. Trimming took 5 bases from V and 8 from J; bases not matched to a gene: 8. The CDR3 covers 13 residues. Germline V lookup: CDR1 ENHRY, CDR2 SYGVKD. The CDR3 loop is CAISPDRAVGYTF. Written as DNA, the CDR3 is TGTGCCATCAGTCCCGACAGGGCTGTAGGCTACACCTTC.

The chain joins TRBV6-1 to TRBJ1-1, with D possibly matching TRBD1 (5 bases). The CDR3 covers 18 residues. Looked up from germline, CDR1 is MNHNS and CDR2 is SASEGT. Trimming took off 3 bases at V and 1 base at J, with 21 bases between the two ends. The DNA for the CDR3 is TGTGCCAGCAGTGATGGGCCTTGGGTTGGGGGGAGGAACACTGAAGCTTTCTTT. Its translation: CASSDGPWVGGRNTEAFF.

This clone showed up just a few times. CDR3: CASSLAGARETQYF. CDR3 sequence (DNA): TGTGCCAGCAGTTTGGCGGGAGCTCGAGAGACCCAGTACTTC. The rearrangement links TRBV27 to TRBJ2-5; 7 nucleotides match TRBD2. The CDR3 has 14 amino acids. V shed 3 bases and J 4 bases; nucleotides not matched to a gene: 5. Germline V CDR1 and CDR2: MNHEY, SMNVEV (reference sequence).

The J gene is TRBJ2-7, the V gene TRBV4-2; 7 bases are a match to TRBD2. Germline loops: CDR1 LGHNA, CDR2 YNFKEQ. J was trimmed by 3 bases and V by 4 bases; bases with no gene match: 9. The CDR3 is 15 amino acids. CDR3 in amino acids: CASSPGGGVLYEQYF. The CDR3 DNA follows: TGTGCCAGCAGCCCAGGTGGGGGGGTACTCTACGAGCAGTACTTC.

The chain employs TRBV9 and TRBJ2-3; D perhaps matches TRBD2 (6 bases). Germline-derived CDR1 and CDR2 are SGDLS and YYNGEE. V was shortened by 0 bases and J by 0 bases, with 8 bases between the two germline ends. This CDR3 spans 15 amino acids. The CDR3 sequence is CASSVGLASTDTQYF. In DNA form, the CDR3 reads TGTGCCAGCAGCGTAGGGCTAGCGAGCACAGATACGCAGTATTTT.

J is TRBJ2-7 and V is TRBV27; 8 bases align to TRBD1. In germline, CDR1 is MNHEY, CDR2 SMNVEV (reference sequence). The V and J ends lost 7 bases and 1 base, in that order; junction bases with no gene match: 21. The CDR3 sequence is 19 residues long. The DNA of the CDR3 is TGTGCCAGCACCCTTAGGGGGGTGACAGGGGTGGACAGGTCCTACGAGCAGTACTTC. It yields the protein CASTLRGVTGVDRSYEQYF.

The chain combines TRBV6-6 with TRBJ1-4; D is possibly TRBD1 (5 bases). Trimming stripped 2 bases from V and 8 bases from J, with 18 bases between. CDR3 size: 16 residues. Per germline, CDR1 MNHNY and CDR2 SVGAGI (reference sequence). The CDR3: CASSYAKGQGGEKLFF. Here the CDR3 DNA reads TGTGCCAGCAGTTACGCGAAGGGGCAGGGAGGGGAAAAACTGTTTTTT.